These 5 T cell receptor beta chains came from one sample sequenced in a study of OX40 agonist ivuxolimab in advanced cancers. Clones were read by immunoSEQ multiplex PCR, and TCRdb kept only the in-frame ones, dropping some. The profile shows over 85,000 clones, around 85% of them singletons. The specimen was CD4+ or CD8+ T cells sorted from blood, collected in a trial of the OX40 agonist ivuxolimab. These receptors originate from an adult with an advanced solid tumor such as melanoma, head and neck, liver or kidney cancer.

The J gene is TRBJ1-2, the V gene TRBV4-3; D unclear. V lost 1 base and J lost 4, with 13 bases in between. The V gene's germline CDR1 is LGHNA and CDR2 YSLEER. The CDR3 totals 15 residues. The CDR3 DNA is TGCGCCAGCAGCCAAGGGGTCTCATTCCCCTATGGCTACACCTTC. This translates into CASSQGVSFPYGYTF.

The chain employs TRBV27 and TRBJ2-1; no clear D. V lost 5 bases and J 3 bases, leaving 11 bases between the germline ends. Germline CDR1 MNHEY, CDR2 SMNVEV (reference sequence). The CDR3 contains 14 residues. Here the CDR3 DNA reads TGTGCCAGCAGTCCGCGGACGGACTACAATGAGCAGTTCTTC. Its protein is CASSPRTDYNEQFF.

The chain combines TRBV7-2 with TRBJ2-3; TRBD2 aligns across 10 bases. CDR1 SGHTA and CDR2 FQGNSA come from the germline V gene. The CDR3 is 14 amino acids. The V and J ends lost 2 bases and 8 bases, in that order; junction bases with no gene match: 4. The CDR3 bases are TGTGCCAGCAGCTTAACTAGCGGGGCATCTACGCAGTATTTT. Translation gives CASSLTSGASTQYF. The variable domain in full, with the rest retrieved from reference TRBV7-2 and TRBJ2-3, is GAGVSQSPSNKVTEKGKDVELRCDPISGHTALYWYRQSLGQGLEFLIYFQGNSAPDKSGLPSDRFSAERTGGSVSTLTIQRTQQEDSAVYLCASSLTSGASTQYFGPGTRLTVL.

This chain joins TRBV28 and TRBJ1-6, with D perhaps TRBD1 (6 bases). CDR3 length: 14 residues. The V and J ends lost 6 bases and 6 bases respectively, with 12 bases between them. CDR1 MDHEN and CDR2 SYDVKM come from the germline V gene. CDR3 amino acids: CASRPGGANSPLHF. CDR3 DNA: TGTGCCAGCAGGCCCGGGGGGGCTAATTCACCCCTCCACTTT.

The chain combines TRBV9 with TRBJ2-4; D not certain. Trimming stripped 3 bases from V and 3 bases from J, with 7 bases between. The CDR3 covers 13 residues. The germline V gene has CDR1 SGDLS and CDR2 YYNGEE. CDR3 sequence: CASSDRNKNIQYF. The CDR3 DNA sequence: TGTGCCAGCAGCGACCGAAACAAAAACATTCAGTACTTC. The whole variable domain, filled in from reference TRBV9 and TRBJ2-4, reads DSGVTQTPKHLITATGQRVTLRCSPRSGDLSVYWYQQSLDQGLQFLIQYYNGEERAKGNILERFSAQQFPDLHSELNLSSLELGDSALYFCASSDRNKNIQYFGAGTRLSVL.